This entry describes one TCR beta chain. V lost 7 bases and J lost 4; bases outside the gene matches: 10. In germline, CDR1 is LNHDA, CDR2 SQIVND (reference sequence). This CDR3 is 15 amino acids long. These data come from a study of blood T cell repertoires in COVID-19. Study as a whole: Some COVID-19 samples were acute and others convalescent; all came from the United States, Italy and Spain. PBMCs, B-cell-depleted T cells, or T cells were the source of the cDNA or gDNA that made up the material.

Per the original methods: Using reference gene primer amplification, nucleated cell counts were estimated. Assay: immunoSEQ multiplex PCR; the TCRdb copy retains only in-frame clones and omits some. That table furnishes V, J and clone size, whereas the DNA furnished D and trimming. The sample shows approximately 170,000 clones, roughly 90% of them seen only once. This receptor was identified in a man between 60 and 75 years old with acute or convalescent COVID-19. The chain carries TRBV19 and TRBJ2-1, with TRBD2 matching over 7 bases. Material: peripheral blood. Written as DNA, the CDR3 is TGTGCCAGTACAATCGTTGCTAGCGGATACAATGAGCAGTTCTTC. This encodes CASTIVASGYNEQFF.